This T cell receptor (beta chain) was sequenced during a study of cytomegalovirus exposure and HLA in healthy donors. Study-wide background: The approximately 700 first-cohort repertoires shared a platform with the 100 to 150 validation repertoires, as reported in a later analysis. Study results and caveats: Subsequent analysis revealed that first-cohort TCR clusters tended to co-occur in the 130 or so validation repertoires. In vitro data verified a few CMV-associated chains as specific for CMV antigens.

Donors came from a validation cohort of over a hundred subjects, distinct from the first 666-subject cohort. A remark on this clone: As yet, its antigen is unknown.

Here immunoSEQ multiplex PCR was the method, and the copy in TCRdb shows in-frame clones only, minus some. The sample contains roughly 250,000 clones, about 90% of which appear only once. This clonotype was sampled from a woman aged 18 to 35 in good health and CMV-seronegative. Sequenced sample: PBMCs.

In DNA form, the CDR3 reads TGTGCCAGCAGCTCGATACTGAGCGGAGGCTCCTACAATGAGCAGTTCTTC. Amino acid sequence: CASSSILSGGSYNEQFF. This chain links TRBV7-3 with TRBJ2-1; D perhaps matches TRBD2 (5 bases). CDR3 size: 17 residues. V was cut by 4 bases and J by 0 bases, with 16 bases left in between. CDR1 and CDR2 from the germline V gene are SGHTA and FQGTGA.